Below are 25 T cell receptor beta chains sequenced from a single sample in a study of monozygotic twins with inflammatory bowel disease. With the 5' RACE reads reprocessed, TCRdb shows one record per CDR3 protein and no DNA. The sample data list 350,000 to 500,000 distinct CDR3 sequences. The source material was blood. These receptors were collected from a human donor with ulcerative colitis or Crohn's disease, or a healthy co-twin of an affected twin (not recorded which).

The chain joins TRBV12-3 or TRBV12-4 to TRBJ2-7. This CDR3 region has 11 residues. The chain's CDR3 is CASSFQNEQYF.

This chain links TRBV10-3 with TRBJ2-5. Germline-derived CDR1 and CDR2 are ENHRY and SYGVKD. This CDR3 spans 11 amino acids. This CDR3 is CATGNEETQYF.

The CDR3 spells CASTLASSYEQYF. The chain has TRBV5-1 and TRBJ2-7. CDR1 SGHRS and CDR2 YFSETQ come from the germline V gene. This CDR3 has 13 residues.

This CDR3 reads CASSPTQGKDTEAFF. The V and J genes are TRBV18 and TRBJ1-1; the D call from TCRdb, TRBD1, cannot be confirmed without DNA. CDR1 and CDR2 from the germline V gene are KGHSH and LQKENI. The CDR3 is 15 residues long. Looking up the rest from reference TRBV18 and TRBJ1-1 gives the full variable domain: NAGVMQNPRHLVRRRGQEARLRCSPMKGHSHVYWYRQLPEEGLKFMVYLQKENIIDESGMPKERFSAEFPKEGPSILRIQQVVRGDSAAYFCASSPTQGKDTEAFFGQGTRLTVV.

This sequence joins TRBV28 and TRBJ1-5. The germline V gene has CDR1 MDHEN and CDR2 SYDVKM. CDR3 size: 15 residues. CDR3 residues: CASVAAAAFNQPQHF.

This chain joins TRBV7-2 and TRBJ2-1; TCRdb's assignment of TRBD1 cannot be checked, as there is no DNA. The CDR3 covers 15 residues. Germline CDR1 reads SGHTA; CDR2 reads FQGNSA. The CDR3 reads CASSLDGGNYNEQFF.

CDR3 sequence reads: CASSLGVRGGGYTF. V is TRBV7-3 and J is TRBJ1-2. Germline V CDR1 and CDR2: SGHTA, FQGTGA. The CDR3 consists of 14 residues.

V gene TRBV6-5 combines with J gene TRBJ2-5; there is no DNA to check the TCRdb D call of TRBD1. CDR1 MNHEY and CDR2 SVGAGI come from the germline V gene. CDR3 length: 13 amino acids. CDR3 loop: CASSSTGRRAQYF.

CDR3 sequence: CASSWTGGASGANVLTF. The rearrangement links TRBV7-2 to TRBJ2-6; TCRdb lists TRBD1, though no DNA is available to test this call. The CDR3 covers 17 residues. Germline V gene lookup returns CDR1 SGHTA and CDR2 FQGNSA.

The chain employs TRBV11-2 and TRBJ2-1; the TRBD1 assignment by TCRdb is unverifiable without DNA. This CDR3 is built from 20 residues. The germline CDR1 and CDR2 sequences are SGHAT and FQNNGV. CDR3 region: CASTPPAGTGVGLIYNEQFF.

The chain couples TRBV13 to TRBJ2-7; no DNA is available, so the TRBD1 call from TCRdb remains unchecked. This CDR3 is 15 amino acids long. The germline CDR1 and CDR2 sequences are PRHDT and FYEKMQ (reference sequence). This CDR3 reads CASSLRIQTGREQYF.

The chain couples TRBV2 to TRBJ2-3; TCRdb lists TRBD2, though no DNA is available to test this call. From germline, CDR1 is SNHLY and CDR2 FYNNEI. CDR3 size: 16 residues. CDR3: CASRGRTSGSADTQYF. Full variable domain (missing parts from reference TRBV2 and TRBJ2-3): EPEVTQTPSHQVTQMGQEVILRCVPISNHLYFYWYRQILGQKVEFLVSFYNNEISEKSEIFDDQFSVERPDGSNFTLKIRSTKLEDSAMYFCASRGRTSGSADTQYFGPGTRLTVL.

This rearrangement joins TRBV18 to TRBJ1-5; TCRdb returns TRBD1, unconfirmable since there is no DNA. CDR1 and CDR2 from the germline V gene are KGHSH and LQKENI. CDR3 length: 14 residues. The CDR3 sequence is CASSRIKGAEPQHF.

The chain employs TRBV7-9 and TRBJ2-5; lacking DNA, the TRBD1 call made by TCRdb goes unchecked. This CDR3 has 15 amino acids. Germline-derived CDR1 and CDR2 are SEHNR and FQNEAQ (reference sequence). The CDR3 reads CASSLAGGRQETQYF.

The V and J genes are TRBV11-3 and TRBJ2-1. Germline assignment: CDR1 SGHNT and CDR2 YENEEA. This CDR3 spans 18 amino acids. The CDR3 region is CASSSDAQPTWGNNEQFF.

V and J are TRBV20-1 and TRBJ2-5. CDR1 and CDR2 (germline): DFQATT, SNEGSKA (reference sequence). There are 14 residues in the CDR3. CDR3 sequence: CSARGRGYQETQYF.

This chain uses TRBV7-9 with TRBJ2-7; the D call of TRBD1 rests on TCRdb alone, since no DNA is present to check it. Germline CDR1 reads SEHNR; CDR2 reads FQNEAQ (reference sequence). This CDR3 spans 14 amino acids. CDR3 protein: CASSLDGAEGIQYF.

V usage is TRBV28 and J usage is TRBJ2-1. The germline CDR1 and CDR2 sequences are MDHEN and SYDVKM. The CDR3 has 12 residues. The CDR3 loop is CASSFTYAEQFF.

V gene TRBV7-6 combines with J gene TRBJ1-2; the D gene TCRdb calls, TRBD1, cannot be checked with no DNA. CDR3 length equals 14 residues. CDR1 is SGHVS and CDR2 is FNYEAQ in the germline V gene. This chain's CDR3 is CASSARDSSYGYTF.

J is TRBJ1-1 and V is TRBV20-1; TCRdb designates TRBD1, a call that cannot be tested without DNA. This CDR3 is 13 amino acids long. The germline V gene has CDR1 DFQATT and CDR2 SNEGSKA (reference sequence). CDR3 in amino acids: CSAGGAFYTEAFF.

The genes are TRBV6-1 and TRBJ1-5; the TCRdb D gene call, TRBD1, has no DNA to confirm it. Looked up from germline, CDR1 is MNHNS and CDR2 is SASEGT. CDR3 length: 15 amino acids. The CDR3 here is CASSLWAGSNQPQHF.

V and J are TRBV7-9 and TRBJ1-4; lacking DNA, the TRBD1 call made by TCRdb goes unchecked. CDR1 and CDR2 (germline): SEHNR, FQNEAQ (reference sequence). The CDR3 runs to 14 residues. The CDR3: CASSKGVGAEKLFF. The full variable domain, its missing parts supplied by reference TRBV7-9 and TRBJ1-4, is DTGVSQNPRHKITKRGQNVTFRCDPISEHNRLYWYRQTLGQGPEFLTYFQNEAQLEKSRLLSDRFSAERPKGSFSTLEIQRTEQGDSAMYLCASSKGVGAEKLFFGSGTQLSVL.

V and J are TRBV19 and TRBJ2-2; without DNA, the TCRdb call of TRBD2 cannot be checked. Germline CDR1 and CDR2: LNHDA and SQIVND (reference sequence). CDR3 length equals 17 residues. The CDR3: CASSPARDWMNTGELFF.

This chain uses TRBV20-1 with TRBJ1-1; TCRdb names TRBD1, which stays unverified in the absence of DNA. The germline CDR1 and CDR2 sequences are DFQATT and SNEGSKA (reference sequence). This CDR3 is built from 13 residues. The CDR3: CSAGDRPNTEAFF.

This chain uses TRBV9 with TRBJ2-5; TCRdb picks TRBD1, but there is no DNA to check that call. Germline-derived CDR1 and CDR2 are SGDLS and YYNGEE. The CDR3 runs to 15 residues. CDR3 amino acids: CASSVGGTPGETQYF.